This T cell receptor beta chain was recovered during a study of blood T cell repertoires in COVID-19. Study context: Specimens from acute and convalescent COVID-19 originated in the United States, Italy and Spain. In each case, the material was cDNA or gDNA derived from T cells, B-cell-depleted T cells, or PBMCs.

The CDR3 spans 15 residues. This clone showed up just once. Original processing notes: Cell counts per sample came from amplifying reference gene primers. This table comes from immunoSEQ multiplex PCR, and its TCRdb copy is limited to in-frame clones, with some not included. The V and J calls and clone size are taken from that table; D and trimming were inferred from the DNA. The sample has 110,000 or so clones, roughly 85% seen once; the top ten hold about 2.2%. The receptor was derived from a human donor in a cohort sampled during active COVID-19. The chain uses TRBV21-1 and TRBJ1-6. TRBV21-1 is assigned pseudogene status. The material sequenced was peripheral blood. The DNA of the CDR3 is TGTGCCAGCAGCACCTGTCCGGGAGATAATTCACCCCTCCACTTT. Its protein is CASSTCPGDNSPLHF.